This T cell receptor (beta chain) derives from a study of blood T cell repertoires in COVID-19. Study-level information: Acute and convalescent COVID-19 specimens originated in the United States, Italy and Spain. T cells, B-cell-depleted T cells, or PBMCs provided the cDNA or gDNA that served as material.

The sample holds many counts of this clone. V lost 1 base and J lost 3, with 15 bases in between. This CDR3 has 16 amino acids. Germline CDR1 reads LGHDT; CDR2 reads YNNKEL (reference sequence). Original data processing: Reference gene primer amplification gave nucleated cell count estimates. Generated by immunoSEQ multiplex PCR, the TCRdb table keeps only in-frame clones and is missing some. Clone size and the V and J calls come from that table; the DNA yielded D and trimming. The sample includes about 48,000 clones, around four fifths seen only once; the top ten take roughly 5.2%. V is TRBV3-1 (or the pseudogene TRBV3-2) and J is TRBJ1-2, with D perhaps matching TRBD1 (6 bases). Sequences were obtained from peripheral blood. The clonotype was recovered from a human donor in a cohort sampled during active COVID-19. The CDR3 DNA is TGTGCCAGCAGCCAAGTGGGCGCCAGGGGACACTATGGCTACACCTTC. This encodes CASSQVGARGHYGYTF.